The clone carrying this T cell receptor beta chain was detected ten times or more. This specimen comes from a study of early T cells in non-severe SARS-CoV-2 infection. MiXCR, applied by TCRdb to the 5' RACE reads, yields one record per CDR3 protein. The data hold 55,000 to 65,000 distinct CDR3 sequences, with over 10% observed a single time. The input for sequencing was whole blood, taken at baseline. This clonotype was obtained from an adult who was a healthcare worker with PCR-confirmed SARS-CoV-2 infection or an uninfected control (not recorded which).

The CDR3 spells CASTSVNTEAFF. CDR3 in DNA: TGCGCCAGCACTTCGGTGAACACTGAAGCTTTCTTT. The chain has TRBV10-2 and TRBJ1-1; D unresolved. CDR1 is WSHSY and CDR2 is SAAADI in the germline V gene. V lost 7 bases to trimming and J lost 0 bases, with 6 bases between them. The CDR3 is 12 amino acids.